This TCR beta chain originates from a study of monozygotic twins with inflammatory bowel disease. The length of the CDR3 is 15 residues. As regards this clonotype: Its cognate antigen is unknown.

From its re-call of the 5' RACE reads, TCRdb lists each CDR3 protein once, without DNA. This sample's clone table lists some 190,000 distinct CDR3 sequences. The study, taken as a whole, reports: Compared with healthy twins, IBD patients shared fewer clonotypes with others, especially with disease activity.

Sequenced input: blood. This receptor was obtained from a human donor with ulcerative colitis or Crohn's disease, or a healthy co-twin of an affected twin (not recorded which). The V call is TRBV12-3 or TRBV12-4, the J call TRBJ1-2; as DNA is missing, the TRBD1 call by TCRdb cannot be tested. The CDR3 spells CASRRWDRENYGYTF.